This T cell receptor beta chain is from a study of CD8 T cells in ankylosing spondylitis. Regarding the study as a whole: Disease-linked clones, CD8+, were relatively rare in peripheral blood. Seemingly characteristic of ankylosing spondylitis blood was a TCR beta motif consisting of several highly homologous variants.

Quantitative 5'-RACE with molecular barcodes produced the TCR beta libraries. In TCRdb, the 5' RACE reads were re-called with MiXCR into one record per CDR3 protein. Of approximately 260,000 distinct CDR3 sequences listed, over 8.5% are singletons. Per the germline V gene, CDR1 is DFQATT and CDR2 is SNEGSKA (reference sequence). The CDR3 is 13 amino acids. The V end was cut by 6 bases, the J end by 5 bases, with 15 bases between. In this sample, this clonotype turned up many times. Its antigen is as yet unknown. The sequenced sample was blood, either unsorted or a sorted T cell fraction (not recorded which). The chain uses TRBV20-1 and TRBJ2-3, with a tentative D call TRBD2 (5 bases). The source of this sequence is a male donor with ankylosing spondylitis or in good health (not recorded which). The CDR3 spells CSAPQRGRDTQYF. In DNA, the CDR3 is TGCAGTGCCCCTCAACGGGGAAGAGATACGCAGTATTTT.